This T cell receptor beta chain comes out of a study of T cell repertoires in cytomegalovirus infection. Study as a whole: The public TCR beta signatures pointed to both CMV infection and matching HLA type.

The study's findings and limits: HLA-C-restricted CMV-specific TCR beta clonotypes prevailed in the ex vivo response. Identification of carriers of CMV plus the relevant HLA was achieved through cumulative public TCR beta family frequency.

TCRdb passed the reads through MiXCR, listing each CDR3 protein once. The sample consists of 200,000 to 300,000 distinct CDR3 sequences, about 7% of them appearing once. Many counts were recorded for this clonotype. Its antigen is not identified. CDR3 length equals 14 residues. The V end was cut by 6 bases, the J end by 4 bases, with 10 bases between. The germline V gene has CDR1 LGHNA and CDR2 YSLEER. The sequence came from a human donor in good health (CMV status not recorded). Some clones in this sample may be carry-over from other donors' samples. The sample was PBMCs. The rearrangement joins TRBV4-3 to TRBJ1-6; possibly TRBD1 for D (5 bases). This CDR3 is CASSRDGYNSPLHF. The CDR3 DNA sequence: TGCGCCAGCAGTCGGGACGGATATAATTCACCCCTCCACTTT.